This paragraph covers one T cell receptor beta chain sequence. Its antigen remains unidentified. The data derive from a study of T cell repertoires in cytomegalovirus infection. For the study at large: Epitope selection comprised recently identified HLA-C-restricted CMV epitopes and well-studied HLA-B-restricted CMV epitopes. Public TCR beta signature analysis indicated the presence of both CMV infection and matching HLA type.

Via MiXCR, TCRdb re-called the reads, giving one row per CDR3 protein. The repertoire includes about 280,000 distinct CDR3 sequences, approximately 22% of them detected once, and roughly 19% sits in the top ten. Germline V gene data show CDR1 as SGHRS and CDR2 as YFSETQ. J gave up 5 bases and V 3 bases, and 3 bases lay outside the gene matches. The CDR3 has 14 residues. Overall study findings and caveats: HLA-C-restricted CMV-specific TCR beta clonotypes were dominant in the ex vivo response.

The source is a human donor in good health (CMV status not recorded). Some clones in this sample may be carry-over from other donors' samples. The material was cultured PBMCs, obtained from culture after CMV antigen stimulation. The chain combines TRBV5-1 with TRBJ2-7; 12 bases fit TRBD1. CDR3: CASSSGTGGNEQYF. The DNA of the CDR3 is TGCGCCAGCAGCTCCGGGACAGGGGGCAACGAGCAGTACTTC.